This T cell receptor (beta chain) appears in the sequencing data of a study of cytomegalovirus exposure and HLA in healthy donors (dated by TCRdb to about 2017). Notes on the research overall: According to an earlier analysis of 587 of the donors, about 170 million T cells yielded some 120 million unique TCR beta sequences and around 300 Gb of sequence data. Along with the approximately 650-subject first cohort, a separate validation cohort of over a hundred different subjects was used. To decide whether each TCR beta V gene segment behaved as functional or pseudogenic, an earlier analysis of approximately 600 of the donors relied on high-throughput TCR beta sequencing. The number of donors typed differed by locus, with about 629-630 for A, B, C, DRB1 and DQB1, around 500 for DQA1, under 610 for DPA1, and around 430 for DPB1. Every discovery cohort repertoire had been produced on one sequencing platform. A later genetic analysis used genome-wide SNP genotypes for about 60% of the roughly 670 donors, treating that subset as a discovery cohort. A later analysis re-analyzed previously published TCR beta repertoires from about 600 donors and added high-resolution HLA genotyping to study TCR occurrence patterns. Among some 400 genotyped donors of the cohort, an average of roughly 240,000 unique TCR beta nucleotide sequences were sequenced per donor, around 18% of them non-productive. Donor age, sex, ethnicity and CMV serostatus were compiled together with the repertoire data. The aim of the study was to test whether cataloging public T cell receptors could identify signatures of past pathogen exposure. An early release covering about 600 HLA-typed donors comprised approximately 300 gigabases of sequencing data and 85 million to 100 million unique TCR sequences. The later analysis used no new phenotypic data to find candidate immune exposures, relying instead on TCR beta sequences and their occurrence across donors. The genetic ancestry cluster associated with self-reported Caucasian donors included 81% of the 398 genotyped donors. The study used immunosequencing to profile the T cell repertoires of 666 subjects and linked those repertoires to cytomegalovirus serostatus. HLA typing included class I and class II loci at four-digit resolution. Several DR-DQ haplotypes were treated as single units for association and clustering because of strong linkage in the cohort. High-throughput TCR immunosequencing, statistical association of individual TCRs with disease status, and machine learning were combined to predict cytomegalovirus infection status. The paper's findings and limits, for the study overall: HLA typing was unavailable for some donors at each locus, so association tests used only the typed subset. Compared with the roughly 700-donor mean, donors in an Asian-associated ancestry cluster had fewer N-insertions in productive TCRs, according to a later genetic analysis. Because counts were too low, seventeen rarely observed V segments, including chromosome 9 orphons, were left out of the earlier analysis of approximately 500 of the donors. The 87-base-pair reads could not distinguish some IMGT-functional V segments, including TRBV6-2 and TRBV6-3, so those segments were excluded. Most CMV-associated TCR beta chains appeared to be HLA-restricted in a later analysis, and the HLA associations seemed to be driven largely by CMV exposure. In an earlier analysis of more than 450 of the donors, most TCR beta V segments were observed in productive rearrangements about 90% or about 30% of the time, broadly matching IMGT annotations. The authors suggested that the approach could potentially be extended to other disease states and immunological phenotypes. An association between a missense DCLRE1C variant and V-gene and J-gene trimming of TCR beta chains was found in a later genetic analysis and replicated in an independent cohort. This cohort had only TCR beta chains sequenced, and the lack of alpha or paired-chain data limited which features could be detected. Three of the identified cytomegalovirus-associated TCR beta chains were confirmed in vitro to be specific for cytomegalovirus antigens. Linkage disequilibrium might explain the correlated functional status among segregating V segments, but an unknown experimental factor could not be ruled out. The sequencing pipeline was judged likely to have produced a cluster of highly shared sequence variants as a technical artifact. The classifier was reported to diagnose cytomegalovirus status with high specificity and sensitivity in both the original cohort and the validation cohort. When HLA alleles, especially DR and DQ, strongly co-occurred, attributing TCR associations to individual alleles was difficult. A later analysis reported that several top co-occurrence clusters appeared linked to parvovirus B19, influenza, CMV and Epstein-Barr virus. A total of roughly 160 TCR beta chains were listed by the study as associated with cytomegalovirus. A further reported finding was that TCR beta sequences accurately predicted the HLA-A and HLA-B alleles for most subjects in the first cohort. In a later analysis, 15,000 to 20,000 TCR beta sequences were associated with specific HLA alleles at a false discovery rate of 0.05. Compared with equally common non-associated chains, HLA-associated TCR beta chains in a later analysis were more clonally expanded and had lower generation probabilities. According to a later analysis, TCR association rates differed among HLA loci, with DRB1 alleles showing the most associated TCRs and HLA-C alleles showing the fewest. Sequencing depth was assumed to be roughly uniform across donors in the presence/absence analyses, though that assumption may not hold. Immune exposure information for the cohort was limited to CMV serostatus. Most TCR sequences were seen in very few donors, while some public TCRs were found in many individuals.

Concerning this clone itself: Its binding antigen is unknown. No qualities accompany the bases; no much larger clone lies one base away.

The cohort was made up of around 720 healthy bone marrow donors. At the time of sampling, all cohort members were nominally healthy, though unrecorded immune exposures were likely present. The donor tested CMV seronegative, placing the donor among the approximately 360 seronegative members of the cohort. Every donor gave a peripheral blood sample, and the peripheral blood mononuclear cells from that sample were used for TCR beta sequencing. The Qiagen DNeasy Blood Extraction Kit was used to extract genomic DNA from the blood cell samples. Libraries were prepared through the immunoSEQ multiplex PCR assay. A mixture of 60 forward primers for TCR Vbeta segments and 13 reverse primers for TCR Jbeta segments was used in the multiplex PCR. The CDR3 region of rearranged TCR beta genes was amplified from genomic DNA by a multiplex PCR assay. The amplified TCR beta libraries were sequenced on the Illumina HiSeq System as 87-base-pair reads. In the authors' own workflow: A later analysis counted some 74 million unique TCR beta chains across the 600 to 850 repertoires, and 9.5 million to 11 million of these chains were shared by at least two donors. To remove PCR and sequencing errors, raw reads were error-corrected and collapsed into unique sequences using a nearest-neighbor algorithm that merged closely related sequences. V, D and J gene segments were assigned by aligning CDR3 sequences to IMGT reference sequences. Each retained sequence needed at least a six-nucleotide match to both a V gene segment and a J gene segment. Rearrangements were called productive when the CDR3 lacked stop codons and stayed in frame with V and J; all others were non-productive. Following IMGT convention, CDR3 was defined as the stretch from the second conserved V-encoded cysteine up to the conserved J-encoded phenylalanine. In an earlier analysis of 500 to 650 of the donors, sequences lacking an unambiguous match to a single V gene segment were excluded. An earlier analysis of several hundred of the donors called V segments functional above 56.7% productive rearrangements and segregating when the between-donor standard deviation exceeded 5%. A statistical classification framework was built to diagnose cytomegalovirus status from the catalog of TCR beta chain sequences. V and J gene assignment, in a later analysis, came from comparing TCR nucleotide sequences with IMGT/GENE-DB human TR gene sequences. A later analysis assigned CDR3 sequences and most-parsimonious VDJ recombination scenarios with the TCRdist pipeline. In a later analysis, every TCR beta chain was defined by the combination of its CDR3 amino acid sequence and its V-gene family, and reads without a unique V-gene family were dropped. A later analysis removed several hundred highly shared, low-generation-probability nucleotide sequences to deal with suspected cross-contamination and a sequencing artifact. A later analysis calculated a clonal expansion index for each public chain from normalized within-repertoire ranks of inferred template counts. In a later analysis, generation probabilities were computed using a VDJ recombination model fitted to out-of-frame rearrangements, and the results were checked against IGoR. A later analysis scored TCR-TCR, TCR-HLA and TCR-CMV co-occurrence with hypergeometric tests, applying a repertoire-size bias correction to TCR pairs. A later analysis estimated false discovery rates by permuting HLA or CMV assignments 20 times. In a later analysis, co-occurring TCRs were grouped using DBSCAN, and TCRdist sequence similarity was added for clustering within HLA-allele-positive subsets. For co-occurrence clustering, repertoires with fewer than 30,000 or more than 120,000 public chains were excluded, along with five repertoires with anomalous nucleotide sharing. TCRdb carries this immuneACCESS record with in-frame sequences only. Its versions omit some clonotypes, under half of them owing to an unresolved V gene in the studies checked, with the rest unexplained. Clone size and V and J calls were adopted from that table, with D and trimming inferred from the DNA. The sample includes about 77,000 clones, with roughly 74% observed a single time. Of the sample, 3.4% is held by the ten largest clones.

Clipping removes 4 bases from V and 7 bases from J, with 10 as the unmatched junction base count. Reading from cysteine to phenylalanine, the CDR3 counts 15 amino acids. Only the CDR3 DNA stays, 45 bases, in frame from base 1. According to the germline V gene (reference sequence), CDR1 reads GTSNPN and CDR2 reads SVGIG. Specimen: PBMCs. The receptor was isolated from a man between 40 and 49 years old in good health and CMV-seronegative. The chain is assembled from TRBV30 and TRBJ1-6, with 7 bases in between that match TRBD1. Read as DNA, the sequence is TGTGCCTGGAAGGTCGGGACAGCCTGGAATTCACCCCTCCACTTT. Its coded protein is CAWKVGTAWNSPLHF.